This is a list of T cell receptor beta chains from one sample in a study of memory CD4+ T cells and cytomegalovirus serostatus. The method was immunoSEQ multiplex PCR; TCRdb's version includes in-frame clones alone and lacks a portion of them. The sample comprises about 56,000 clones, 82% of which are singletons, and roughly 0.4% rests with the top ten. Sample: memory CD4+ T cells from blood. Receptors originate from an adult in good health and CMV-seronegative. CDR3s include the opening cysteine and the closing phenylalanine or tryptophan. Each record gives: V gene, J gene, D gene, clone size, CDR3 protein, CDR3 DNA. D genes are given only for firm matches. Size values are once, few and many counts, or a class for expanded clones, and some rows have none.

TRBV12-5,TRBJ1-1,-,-,CASGSHSNTEAFF,TGTGCTAGTGGTTCCCATTCGAACACTGAAGCTTTCTTT
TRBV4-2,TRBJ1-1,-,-,CASSHEMSLNTEAFF,TGTGCCAGCAGCCACGAGATGAGTCTGAACACTGAAGCTTTCTTT
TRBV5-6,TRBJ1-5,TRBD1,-,CASSLDRGEPQHF,TGTGCCAGCAGCTTGGACAGGGGGGAGCCCCAGCATTTT
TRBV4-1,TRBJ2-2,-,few,CASSGFGELFF,TGCGCCAGCAGTGGTTTTGGGGAGCTGTTTTTT
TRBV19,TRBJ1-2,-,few,CASSIDTNYGYTF,TGTGCCAGTAGTATAGACACTAACTATGGCTACACCTTC
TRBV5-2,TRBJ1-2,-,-,CASKRMREYEDLWLHF,TGTGCCAGCAAGCGTATGAGAGAGTACGAAGACCTATGGCTACACTTC
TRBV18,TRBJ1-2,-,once,CASSPETDSGYTF,TGTGCCAGCTCACCCGAGACTGACAGCGGCTACACCTTC
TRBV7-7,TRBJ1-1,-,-,CASSLGTGSFTEAFF,TGTGCTAGCAGCTTAGGAACAGGGTCTTTCACTGAAGCTTTCTTT
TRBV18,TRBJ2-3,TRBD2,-,CASSPRLAGAHYTDTQYF,TGTGCCAGCTCACCCCGACTAGCGGGGGCCCATTACACAGATACGCAGTATTTT
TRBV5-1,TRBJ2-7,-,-,CASSLNSYEQYF,TGCGCCAGCAGCTTGAACAGTTACGAGCAGTACTTC
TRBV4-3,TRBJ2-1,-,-,CASSRRHQGDLDEQFF,TGCGCCAGCAGCCGACGACACCAAGGGGACTTGGACGAGCAGTTCTTC
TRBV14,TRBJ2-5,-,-,CASSQEGRGRETQYF,TGTGCCAGCAGCCAAGAAGGCAGGGGGAGGGAGACCCAGTACTTC
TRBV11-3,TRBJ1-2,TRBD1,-,CASSLDRTGRRLANYGYTF,TGTGCCAGCAGCTTAGATCGGACAGGGCGCCGACTAGCTAACTATGGCTACACCTTC
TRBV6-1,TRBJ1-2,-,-,CASSEASYGYTF,TGTGCCAGCAGTGAAGCGAGCTATGGCTACACCTTC
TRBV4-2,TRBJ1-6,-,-,CASSQEALGLSSYNSPLHF,TGTGCCAGCAGCCAAGAAGCGCTGGGCCTTAGCTCCTATAATTCACCCCTCCACTTT
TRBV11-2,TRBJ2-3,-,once,CASRIGLYTDTQYF,TGTGCCAGCAGGATAGGACTCTACACAGATACGCAGTATTTT
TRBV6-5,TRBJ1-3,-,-,CASRPRLISGNTIYF,TGTGCCAGCAGGCCGAGACTAATATCTGGAAACACCATATATTTT
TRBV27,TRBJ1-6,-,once,CASSSPVGGGASSYNSPLHF,TGTGCCAGCAGTTCCCCCGTTGGAGGAGGGGCTAGTTCCTATAATTCACCCCTCCACTTT
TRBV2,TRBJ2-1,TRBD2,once,CASSESGGVLNEQFF,TGTGCCAGCAGTGAAAGCGGGGGTGTATTAAATGAGCAGTTCTTC
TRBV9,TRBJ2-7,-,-,CASSPRGRTHEQYF,TGTGCCAGCAGCCCCAGAGGGAGGACTCACGAGCAGTACTTC
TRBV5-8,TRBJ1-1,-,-,CASSLTHLNTEAFF,TGTGCCAGCAGCTTAACCCATCTGAACACTGAAGCTTTCTTT
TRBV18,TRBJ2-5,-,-,CASSPPSRETQYF,TGTGCCAGCTCACCACCAAGTCGAGAGACCCAGTACTTC
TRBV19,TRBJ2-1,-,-,CASSVPGRKSNEQFF,TGTGCCAGTAGTGTTCCGGGACGGAAAAGCAATGAGCAGTTCTTC
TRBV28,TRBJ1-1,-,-,CASSSQRVLRLNTEAFF,TGTGCCAGCAGTTCACAGAGGGTCCTACGGTTGAACACTGAAGCTTTCTTT
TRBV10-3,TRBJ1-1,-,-,CATVRVLGGGTEAFF,TGTGCCACTGTCCGCGTCCTGGGGGGTGGAACTGAAGCTTTCTTT
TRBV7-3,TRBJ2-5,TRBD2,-,CASSLLAGAQETQYF,TGTGCCAGCAGTCTCCTAGCGGGGGCCCAAGAGACCCAGTACTTC
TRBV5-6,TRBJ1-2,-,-,CASSLQYRTPSNYGYTF,TGTGCCAGCAGCTTGCAGTACAGGACCCCCTCTAACTATGGCTACACCTTC
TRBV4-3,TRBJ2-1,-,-,CASSQERFSYNEQFF,TGCGCCAGCAGCCAAGAGCGGTTCTCCTACAATGAGCAGTTCTTC
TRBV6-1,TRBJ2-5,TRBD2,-,CASFSSGAPRETQYF,TGTGCCAGCTTCTCTAGCGGGGCGCCCCGGGAGACCCAGTACTTC
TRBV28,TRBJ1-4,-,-,CASSLGGEKLFF,TGTGCCAGCAGCTTGGGGGGGGAAAAACTGTTTTTT
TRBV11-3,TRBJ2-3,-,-,CASSTRGTDTQYF,TGTGCCAGCAGCACCCGCGGGACAGATACGCAGTATTTT
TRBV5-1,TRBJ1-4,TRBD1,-,CASSLRTGGEKLFF,TGCGCCAGCAGCTTGAGAACAGGGGGTGAAAAACTGTTTTTT
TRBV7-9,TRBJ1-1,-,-,CASSFGGGNTEAFF,TGTGCCAGCAGCTTCGGGGGGGGAAACACTGAAGCTTTCTTT
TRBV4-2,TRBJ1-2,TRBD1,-,CASSQDRGQGGYGYTF,TGTGCCAGCAGCCAAGATAGGGGGCAGGGGGGCTATGGCTACACCTTC
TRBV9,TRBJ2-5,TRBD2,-,CASSVGRLGGRQETQYF,TGTGCCAGCAGCGTAGGGAGGCTGGGGGGGAGGCAAGAGACCCAGTACTTC
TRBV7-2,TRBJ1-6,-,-,CASSSSAYSPLHF,TGTGCCAGCAGCTCTAGCGCTTATTCACCCCTCCACTTT
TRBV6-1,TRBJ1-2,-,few,CASRDLTGFYGYTF,TGTGCCAGCAGAGATCTGACAGGCTTCTATGGCTACACCTTC
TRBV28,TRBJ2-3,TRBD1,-,CASSRAGGGADTQYF,TGTGCCAGCAGTCGTGCAGGGGGCGGTGCAGATACGCAGTATTTT
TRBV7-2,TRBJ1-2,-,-,CASSTRQKSYGYTF,TGTGCCAGCAGCACCCGACAGAAGAGCTATGGCTACACCTTC
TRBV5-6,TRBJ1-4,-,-,CASSLWQAPRGEKLFF,TGTGCCAGCAGCTTGTGGCAGGCGCCTAGGGGTGAAAAACTGTTTTTT
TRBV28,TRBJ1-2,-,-,CASSLGPSHSGSWGYGYTF,TGTGCCAGCAGTTTAGGGCCTAGCCATTCAGGCTCCTGGGGCTATGGCTACACCTTC
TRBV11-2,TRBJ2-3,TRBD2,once,CASSSRSGEGTDTQYF,TGTGCCAGCAGCTCCAGGAGCGGGGAGGGGACAGATACGCAGTATTTT
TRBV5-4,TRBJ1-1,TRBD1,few,CASSLWTGGTEAFF,TGTGCCAGCAGCTTGTGGACAGGCGGGACTGAAGCTTTCTTT
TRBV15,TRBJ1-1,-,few,CATSRDSLNTEAFF,TGTGCCACCAGCAGAGACAGCCTGAACACTGAAGCTTTCTTT
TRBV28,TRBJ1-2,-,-,CASSSGQRSNYGYTF,TGTGCCAGCAGTTCCGGACAGCGGTCAAACTATGGCTACACCTTC
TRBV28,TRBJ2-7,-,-,CASTENRVSYEQYF,TGTGCCAGCACCGAGAACAGGGTCTCCTACGAGCAGTACTTC
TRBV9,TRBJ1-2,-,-,CASSVGGAHFANYGYTF,TGTGCCAGCAGCGTAGGGGGCGCACATTTTGCTAACTATGGCTACACCTTC